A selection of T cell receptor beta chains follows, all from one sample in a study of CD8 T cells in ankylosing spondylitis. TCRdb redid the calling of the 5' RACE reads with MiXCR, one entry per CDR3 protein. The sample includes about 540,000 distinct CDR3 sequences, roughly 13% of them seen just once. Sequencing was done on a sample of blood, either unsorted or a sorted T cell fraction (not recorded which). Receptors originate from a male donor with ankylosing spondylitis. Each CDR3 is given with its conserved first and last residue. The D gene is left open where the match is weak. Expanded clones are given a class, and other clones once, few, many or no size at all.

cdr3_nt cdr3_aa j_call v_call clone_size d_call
TGTGCCACCGGGCAGGGCGGGAGTTTATCCGGGGAGCTGTTTTTT CATGQGGSLSGELFF TRBJ2-2 TRBV10-3 few TRBD2
TGCGCCAGCAGCTTCGAAGGCGGATGGGGCTACACCTTC CASSFEGGWGYTF TRBJ1-2 TRBV5-1 once NA
TGTGCCAGCACCCGGTACAGGGGAAACACAGATACGCAGTATTTT CASTRYRGNTDTQYF TRBJ2-3 TRBV7-8 few TRBD1
TGTGCCAGCAGCTTCCGACTAGCGGGAGTGAGCGAGCAGTTCTTC CASSFRLAGVSEQFF TRBJ2-1 TRBV11-2 many TRBD2
TGTGCCAGCAGCCCCGGAATGCAGGGAAGGAGGGAGCTGTTTTTT CASSPGMQGRRELFF TRBJ2-2 TRBV3-1 NA NA
TGCGCCAGCAGCTTGCTGGGGGTCGGGAATCAGCCCCAGCATTTT CASSLLGVGNQPQHF TRBJ1-5 TRBV5-1 NA NA
TGTGCCAGCAGGAGGGTCACTACGGGCACTGAAGCTTTCTTT CASRRVTTGTEAFF TRBJ1-1 TRBV12-3/TRBV12-4 NA NA
TGTGCCAGCTCGCCCGATGTTAATCAGCCCCAGCATTTT CASSPDVNQPQHF TRBJ1-5 TRBV18 NA NA
TGCGCCAGCAGCTCGCTACAGCGAGGGCCTGGCGAGCAGTACTTC CASSSLQRGPGEQYF TRBJ2-7 TRBV5-1 NA NA
TGCAGTGCTAGAGATAGCAGCGGGAGTACCCCTTACAATGAGCAGTTCTTC CSARDSSGSTPYNEQFF TRBJ2-1 TRBV20-1 many TRBD2
TGCGCCAGCAGCCCGGGACAGAGAAATGAGCAGTTCTTC CASSPGQRNEQFF TRBJ2-1 TRBV5-1 NA TRBD1